Listed below are T cell receptor beta chains from one sample, sequenced in a study of blood T cell repertoires in COVID-19. The protocol was immunoSEQ multiplex PCR, while the TCRdb copy is restricted to in-frame clones and leaves out a portion. The top ten clones hold about 8.1% of a sample with over 95,000 clones, approximately 84% of them seen once. The sample taken for sequencing was peripheral blood. The receptors come from a woman aged 35 to 49 with acute or convalescent COVID-19. Each CDR3 is given with its conserved first and last residue. The D gene is left open where the match is weak. A clone size is listed for some rows: how often the clone was seen (once, few, many), or a class if it is expanded.

D | size | J | V | length | DNA | CDR3
TRBD1 | few | TRBJ2-7 | TRBV7-9 | 17 | TGTGCCAGCAGCTCTCCAGGGGGCCTCGAGGATTTTTACGAGCAGTACTTC | CASSSPGGLEDFYEQYF
TRBD1 | . | TRBJ1-2 | TRBV3-1/TRBV3-2 | 15 | TGTGCCAGCAGCCGGACAGGGGGTAGGATTGCTGGCTACACCTTC | CASSRTGGRIAGYTF
. | once | TRBJ2-3 | TRBV7-2 | 13 | TGTGCCAGCAGCCCAGAGGGGGTGGGTACGCAGTATTTT | CASSPEGVGTQYF
. | . | TRBJ1-3 | TRBV7-8 | 14 | TGTGCCAGCAGCCCTCTTTTGTCTGGAAACACCATATATTTT | CASSPLLSGNTIYF
. | . | TRBJ2-7 | TRBV6-5 | 14 | TGTGCCAGCTTGGGGGACGGGAGCTCCTACGAGCAGTACTTC | CASLGDGSSYEQYF
TRBD2 | . | TRBJ2-5 | TRBV5-4 | 14 | TGTGCCAGCAGCCCGGGGGGATCGGAAGAGACCCAGTACTTC | CASSPGGSEETQYF
. | . | TRBJ2-7 | TRBV7-9 | 13 | TGTGCCAGCAGCCTTCAGGGTACCTACGAGCAGTACTTC | CASSLQGTYEQYF
TRBD1 | . | TRBJ1-5 | TRBV7-4 | 19 | TGTGCCAGCAGCGGAAAAGGACAGGGTTGGGTTAGGGGCAATCAGCCCCAGCATTTT | CASSGKGQGWVRGNQPQHF
. | . | TRBJ2-7 | TRBV12-5 | 13 | TGTGCTAGTGGTTTGGACAGTCCCTACGAGCAGTACTTC | CASGLDSPYEQYF
. | . | TRBJ2-1 | TRBV4-2 | 14 | TGTGCCAGCAGCCCACTGAGGGCGTACAATGAGCAGTTCTTC | CASSPLRAYNEQFF
TRBD1 | . | TRBJ1-2 | TRBV18 | 15 | TGTGCCAGCTCATCGGACAGGGATTTTAACTATGGCTACACCTTC | CASSSDRDFNYGYTF
. | . | TRBJ1-1 | TRBV6-5 | 14 | TGTGCCAGCAGTTACTCGGGGGGGAACACTGAAGCTTTCTTT | CASSYSGGNTEAFF
TRBD1 | . | TRBJ1-2 | TRBV5-1 | 14 | TGCGCCAGCAGCCGGGACAGGGCAAACTATGGCTACACCTTC | CASSRDRANYGYTF
. | . | TRBJ1-5 | TRBV30 | 14 | TGTGCCTGGAGTGTACACGGGGGGCCTCAGCCCCAGCATTTT | CAWSVHGGPQPQHF
TRBD2 | . | TRBJ2-7 | TRBV6-5 | 15 | TGTGCCACAGCAGCGCCGGAGCGGGGGGTCTACGAGCAGTACTTC | CATAAPERGVYEQYF
. | . | TRBJ1-2 | TRBV25-1 | 13 | TGTGCCAGCAGTGAAGGGGGGGTTGGAGGCTACACCTTC | CASSEGGVGGYTF
TRBD1 | . | TRBJ2-5 | TRBV18 | 15 | TGTGCCAGCTCAGACGACAGGGGTCCGCGAGAGACCCAGTACTTC | CASSDDRGPRETQYF
TRBD1 | . | TRBJ2-7 | TRBV19 | 18 | TGTGCCAGTAGTATTCTCCCTTTTACAGGGGCAACAAATTACGAGCAGTACTTC | CASSILPFTGATNYEQYF
. | . | TRBJ1-4 | TRBV4-2 | 14 | TGTGCCAGCAGCCAAGGTCTCGGCAGGGAAAAACTGTTTTTT | CASSQGLGREKLFF
. | . | TRBJ2-3 | TRBV5-4 | 15 | TGTGCCAGCAGCTTGCCCGGGACTGAAACAGATACGCAGTATTTT | CASSLPGTETDTQYF
. | . | TRBJ1-2 | TRBV4-1 | 14 | TGCGCCAGCAGCCAATCTCAGGGTGACTATGGCTACACCTTC | CASSQSQGDYGYTF
. | . | TRBJ1-6 | TRBV9 | 15 | TGTGCCAGCAGCGTAGTGGGGGCCGGTAATTCACCCCTCCACTTT | CASSVVGAGNSPLHF
TRBD1 | . | TRBJ2-3 | TRBV9 | 15 | TGTGCCAGCAGCGTAGGAGGGACAGCCACAAATACGCAGTATTTT | CASSVGGTATNTQYF
. | few | TRBJ1-1 | TRBV27 | 12 | TGTGCCAGCAGAAGGGGTTTAACTGAAGCTTTCTTT | CASRRGLTEAFF
TRBD1 | . | TRBJ1-6 | TRBV3-1/TRBV3-2 | 14 | TGTGCCAGCAGTGGGACAGGGGGCAGTTCACCCCTCCACTTT | CASSGTGGSSPLHF
TRBD2 | . | TRBJ2-7 | TRBV27 | 13 | TGTGCCAGCACGGGGGGGAACTCCTACGAGCAGTACTTC | CASTGGNSYEQYF
TRBD1 | . | TRBJ1-2 | TRBV19 | 16 | TGTGCCAGCCAGAAATCCTCAGGGCAGGGGGTTTCGGGCTACACCTTC | CASQKSSGQGVSGYTF
. | . | TRBJ2-7 | TRBV7-9 | 15 | TGTGCCAGCAGCTTATTATCCCAACACGGGGACGAGCAGTACTTC | CASSLLSQHGDEQYF
. | . | TRBJ1-2 | TRBV6-5 | 14 | TGTGCCAGCAGTACCTCTAAACCAGGGAACGGCTACACCTTC | CASSTSKPGNGYTF
. | . | TRBJ2-1 | TRBV29-1 | 10 | TGCAGCGTTGGGGGGCATGAGCAGTTCTTC | CSVGGHEQFF
. | . | TRBJ1-6 | TRBV7-9 | 16 | TGTGCCATCCCGATAGAGGAATCCACCTATAATTCACCCCTCCACTTT | CAIPIEESTYNSPLHF
. | . | TRBJ1-3 | TRBV27 | 15 | TGTGCCAGCAGTTCTCTAGGAAGCTCTGGAAACACCATATATTTT | CASSSLGSSGNTIYF
. | . | TRBJ1-5 | TRBV5-4 | 15 | TGTGCCAGCAGCGCGGGGACGGACGACAATCAGCCCCAGCATTTT | CASSAGTDDNQPQHF
. | few | TRBJ1-1 | TRBV5-5 | 15 | TGTGCCAGCAGCTCCGAAGGAGGGTTGGCGCTAGAAGCTTTCTTT | CASSSEGGLALEAFF
. | . | TRBJ2-3 | TRBV27 | 15 | TGTGCCAGCACTCATCTCGTCCGGGGAAAAGATACGCAGTATTTT | CASTHLVRGKDTQYF
. | . | TRBJ1-2 | TRBV6-5 | 14 | TGTGCCAGCAGTTACACGGAGGGGAACTATGGCTACACCTTC | CASSYTEGNYGYTF
TRBD1 | . | TRBJ2-7 | TRBV25-1 | 12 | TGTGCCAGTTCCAGGGACAGGTACGAGCAGTACTTC | CASSRDRYEQYF
TRBD1 | once | TRBJ1-3 | TRBV6-5 | 15 | TGTGCCAGCAGTTACCAGGGGGCGGCCTTTGACACCATATATTTT | CASSYQGAAFDTIYF
. | . | TRBJ1-4 | TRBV15 | 16 | TGTGCCACCAGGCGGAACAGGGCCCCAACTAATGAAAAACTGTTTTTT | CATRRNRAPTNEKLFF
. | . | TRBJ1-2 | TRBV2 | 13 | TGTGCCAGCACAGGGCGAGGTGTAGGAGGCTACACCTTC | CASTGRGVGGYTF
TRBD2 | . | TRBJ2-2 | TRBV7-6 | 15 | TGTGCCAGCAGCCCCTCGGGGGGGCGTACCGGGGAGCTGTTTTTT | CASSPSGGRTGELFF